Listed here are 23 T cell receptor beta chains from one sample, sequenced in a study of identical twins listed by TCRdb under 2016. Preparation of the library involved 5' RACE. TCRdb lists the instrument as Illumina HiSeq 2000. TCRdb passed the public sequencing reads through fastp at Q25 and MiXCR, retaining productive beta sequences. CDR3 protein duplicates are merged, each entry listing the most common genes and DNA. This sample comprises fewer than 250,000 distinct CDR3 sequences, approximately 9% of them detected only once. Roughly 5% of the sample lies in the top ten. What was sequenced was memory (CD45RO+) T cells sorted from blood. The sample's cell subset or site label, in plain terms: CD45RO+ enriched T cells. These TCRs come from a woman under 30 in good health.

This clonotype has at least ten counts. The chain uses TRBV29-1 and TRBJ2-1; 7 bases are a match to TRBD1. The trim removed 7 bases at V and 8 bases at J, leaving 5 bases unmatched. Germline CDR1 and CDR2: SQVTM and ANQGSEA. This CDR3 spans 11 amino acids. CDR3 DNA sequence: TGCAGCGCTAAAACAGGGGATGAGCAGTTCTTC. This gives the protein CSAKTGDEQFF.

This clonotype appeared many times. The chain recombines TRBV3-1 with TRBJ2-1; perhaps TRBD2 as D (6 bases). This CDR3 contains 13 residues. V shed 2 bases and J shed 7 bases, with 9 bases lying between them. CDR1 and CDR2 (germline): LGHDT, YNNKEL (reference sequence). DNA of the CDR3: TGTGCCAGCAGCCAACTGGGGGGTAATGAGCAGTTCTTC. Protein product: CASSQLGGNEQFF.

In its sample, this clonotype was seen a few times. This sequence joins TRBV12-5 and TRBJ2-1; D is undetermined. Germline-derived CDR1 and CDR2 are LGHNT and FRNRAP. This CDR3 is 15 amino acids long. V was clipped by 2 bases and J by 0 bases, with 8 bases between them. The CDR3 spells CASGLIPSSYNEQFF. The CDR3 DNA sequence: TGTGCTAGTGGTTTGATCCCAAGCTCCTACAATGAGCAGTTCTTC.

This clonotype was seen only a few times. One end of the junction does not line up with germline, which may come from a read error. The chain recombines TRBV25-1 with TRBJ2-1, with TRBD2 matching 7 bases. The CDR3 loop spans 13 amino acids. From germline, CDR1 is MGHDK and CDR2 SYGVNS. The DNA for the CDR3 is TGTGCCAGCAACGGCGGGAGTTTTACCAACCAGGTCTTC. This codes for CASNGGSFTNQVF.

This clonotype was seen at least ten times. The genes are TRBV5-6 and TRBJ1-2, with a weak D call TRBD1 (5 bases). The CDR3 contains 13 residues. Germline assignment: CDR1 SGHDT and CDR2 YYEEEE. V lost 1 base, J lost 4 bases, and 8 bases lay in between. This CDR3 is CASSLSRVYGYTF. CDR3 sequence (DNA): TGTGCCAGCAGCTTGAGCAGGGTCTATGGCTACACCTTC.

This clonotype was found a few times. The rearrangement links TRBV5-1 to TRBJ2-3; 8 bases map to TRBD2. Per the germline V gene, CDR1 is SGHRS and CDR2 is YFSETQ. This CDR3 is 17 amino acids long. Losses at the gene ends were 4 bases for V and 4 bases for J; bases not matched to a gene: 14. CDR3 sequence (DNA): TGCGCCAGCAGCGAGAACCCCGGGGGGGCTGGGGCAGATACGCAGTATTTT. Its protein product is CASSENPGGAGADTQYF.

The gene calls are TRBV20-1 and TRBJ2-1, with TRBD2 matching over 7 bases. Germline V gene sequence: CDR1 DFQATT, CDR2 SNEGSKA (reference sequence). This CDR3 has 13 amino acids. Germline trimming cut 3 bases from V and 9 bases from J; bases unmatched to any gene: 8. The CDR3 loop reads CSASQGWGGEQFF. The DNA for the CDR3 is TGCAGTGCTAGTCAAGGGTGGGGGGGTGAGCAGTTCTTC.

The chain joins TRBV6-5 to TRBJ1-6; D ambiguous. The V gene's germline CDR1 is MNHEY and CDR2 SVGAGI. Between the trimmed V and J ends, which lost 5 bases and 9 bases, there was a span of 8 bases. The CDR3 covers 12 residues. CDR3 in DNA: TGTGCCAGCAGTCCTCGGGGTTCACCCCTCCACTTT. Its protein is CASSPRGSPLHF.

The rearrangement uses TRBV12-3 or TRBV12-4 and TRBJ2-3; TRBD2 matches 13 bases. With 5 bases clipped from V and 2 bases from J, the junction kept 4 bases outside the gene matches. This CDR3 contains 16 residues. The CDR3 region is CASSLGLAGITDTQYF. CDR3 nucleotides: TGTGCCAGCAGTCTGGGACTAGCGGGGATCACAGATACGCAGTATTTT.

This clonotype was seen many times. This chain connects TRBV9 to TRBJ1-1; tentatively, D is TRBD1 (5 bases). Germline lookup yields CDR1 SGDLS and CDR2 YYNGEE. This CDR3 has 15 residues. The V end was cut by 4 bases, the J end by 3 bases, with 16 bases between. The chain's CDR3 is CASSPGGGVDTEAFF. The CDR3 DNA is TGTGCCAGCAGCCCGGGTGGGGGGGTGGACACTGAAGCTTTCTTT.

The V call is TRBV10-3, the J call TRBJ1-3; D call uncertain. The CDR3 covers 16 residues. Trimming took 3 bases from V and 0 from J, leaving 12 bases between them. The germline CDR1 and CDR2 sequences are ENHRY and SYGVKD. Written as DNA, the CDR3 is TGTGCCATCAGTGACCCAGGTCGAGGCTCTGGAAACACCATATATTTT. Protein product: CAISDPGRGSGNTIYF.

CDR3 DNA: TGTGCCAGCAGCTTAGCAGGAACTAGCGGGAGTCCCGGGGAGCTGTTTTTT. This sequence encodes CASSLAGTSGSPGELFF. The chain combines TRBV7-6 with TRBJ2-2, with 11 bases fitting TRBD2. The CDR3 spans 17 residues. CDR1 SGHVS and CDR2 FNYEAQ come from the germline V gene. With V trimmed by 0 bases and J by 6 bases, 6 bases remained unmatched. Full variable domain (remainder filled in from reference TRBV7-6 and TRBJ2-2): GAGVSQSPRYKVTKRGQDVALRCDPISGHVSLYWYRQALGQGPEFLTYFNYEAQQDKSGLPNDRFSAERPEGSISTLTIQRTEQRDSAMYRCASSLAGTSGSPGELFFGEGSRLTVL.

This clonotype was observed a few times. The V and J genes are TRBV12-3 or TRBV12-4 and TRBJ1-6; D gene unclear. Trimming removed 3 bases from V and 10 bases from J, with 16 bases in between. The CDR3 extends over 15 amino acids. CDR3 residues: CASSFRLGIRSPLHF. The CDR3 region has the DNA TGTGCCAGCAGTTTTCGGTTAGGGATTAGGTCACCCCTCCACTTT.

This clonotype occurred many times. CDR3 amino acids: CASSISDSYGYTF. CDR3 in DNA: TGTGCCAGTAGTATTTCGGACAGCTATGGCTACACCTTC. V and J are TRBV19 and TRBJ1-2, with D tentatively TRBD1 (6 bases). Germline V lookup: CDR1 LNHDA, CDR2 SQIVND (reference sequence). Trimming shortened V by 3 bases and J by 4 bases, and 9 bases separated the two germline ends. The CDR3 runs to 13 residues.

CDR3: CASSHGTGVLMNGYTF. CDR3 DNA: TGTGCCAGCAGCCACGGGACAGGAGTCCTTATGAATGGCTACACCTTC. The V gene is TRBV3-1, the J gene TRBJ1-2, with 8 bases that match TRBD1. This CDR3 contains 16 residues. With V trimmed by 3 bases and J by 6 bases, 12 bases remained unmatched. Germline V CDR1 and CDR2: LGHDT, YNNKEL (reference sequence).

There are a few counts of this clonotype. The J gene is TRBJ2-7, the V gene TRBV27; 7 positions agree with TRBD2. This CDR3 region has 14 residues. J was trimmed by 0 bases and V by 6 bases; bases with no gene match: 5. The germline V gene has CDR1 MNHEY and CDR2 SMNVEV (reference sequence). CDR3 loop: CASRRAGSSYEQYF. CDR3 bases: TGTGCCAGCAGGCGAGCGGGAAGCTCCTACGAGCAGTACTTC.

This clonotype was recorded many times. The chain combines TRBV5-1 with TRBJ2-7, with 9 bases lining up with TRBD2. The germline gives CDR1 SGHRS, CDR2 YFSETQ. V gave up 2 bases and J gave up 0 bases; unmatched junction bases: 3. The CDR3 spans 15 residues. The CDR3, as DNA: TGCGCCAGCAGCTTTCTAGCGGGGCTCTCCTACGAGCAGTACTTC. Encoded protein: CASSFLAGLSYEQYF.

This clonotype was seen a few times. CDR3 nucleotides: TGTGCCAGTTCTCTGCTCCGGACTAGCGGGTACAATGAGCAGTTCTTC. Residues: CASSLLRTSGYNEQFF. This rearrangement joins TRBV5-3 to TRBJ2-1, with 11 bases matching TRBD2. TRBV5-3 is recorded as an ORF, its role being uncertain. J lost 4 bases, V lost 8 bases, and 11 bases had no gene match. The CDR3 spans 16 residues.

This clonotype has a count of ten or more. This chain joins TRBV6-1 and TRBJ2-3, with 8 bases lining up with TRBD2. Germline CDR1 and CDR2: MNHNS and SASEGT. This CDR3 is 15 amino acids long. V lost 7 bases to trimming and J lost 2 bases; unmatched junction nucleotides: 8. CDR3 sequence (DNA): TGTGCCAGCACCCAGGGGACTAGTCACACAGATACGCAGTATTTT. Translating gives CASTQGTSHTDTQYF.

V is TRBV3-1 and J is TRBJ2-3, with a weak D call TRBD2 (6 bases). The V gene lost 4 bases and the J gene lost 3 bases, with 17 bases spanning the gap. This CDR3 has 16 residues. Germline assignment: CDR1 LGHDT and CDR2 YNNKEL (reference sequence). The CDR3 here is CASSPILVGGTDTQYF. CDR3 in DNA: TGTGCCAGCAGCCCTATCCTCGTGGGGGGAACAGATACGCAGTATTTT.

This clonotype was recorded at least ten times. V gene TRBV5-1 combines with J gene TRBJ1-1; 7 nucleotides line up with TRBD1. CDR1 and CDR2 from the germline V gene are SGHRS and YFSETQ. CDR3 length: 14 amino acids. Trimming cost V 1 base and J 3 bases; bases outside gene matches: 3. CDR3 coding DNA: TGCGCCAGCAGCTTGCAGGGGGATTACACTGAAGCTTTCTTT. Its translation is CASSLQGDYTEAFF.

The table lists this clonotype with many counts. The CDR3 DNA is TGCGCCAGCAGCCTACAGGGGGCCGACGGGGAGCTGTTTTTT. It translates to CASSLQGADGELFF. The chain has TRBV5-1 and TRBJ2-2; TRBD1 matches at 9 bases. The CDR3 runs 14 residues. Germline CDR1 and CDR2: SGHRS and YFSETQ. V gave up 4 bases and J gave up 7 bases; unmatched junction bases: 5.

This clonotype has a handful of counts. The chain couples TRBV3-1 to TRBJ2-3, with D unclear. CDR1 is LGHDT, CDR2 YNNKEL, per germline (reference sequence). This CDR3 is built from 13 residues. With 1 base removed from V and 6 bases from J, the gap between germline ends came to 8 bases. CDR3 loop: CASSQARPDTQYF. Here the CDR3 DNA reads TGTGCCAGCAGCCAAGCCCGACCGGATACGCAGTATTTT.